This is a list of T cell receptor beta chains from one sample in a study of response to subunit inactivated influenza vaccine. MiXCR was run by TCRdb on the RT-PCR reads, yielding one entry per CDR3 protein. The table shows around 790,000 distinct CDR3 sequences, with over 20% occurring only once. Here the sequenced sample was PBMCs from blood, taken 5 days after vaccination. Receptors were obtained from a man aged 45-60 years who received an inactivated influenza vaccine. Both conserved end residues are part of each CDR3. D genes are given only for firm matches. The size field is filled for only some rows; it gives once, few, many or a size class.

clone size	V gene	D gene	J gene	CDR3 protein	CDR3 DNA
NA	TRBV7-2	NA	TRBJ1-6	CASSLRLKPLHF	TGTGCCAGCAGCTTAAGGCTTAAACCCCTCCACTTT
NA	TRBV29-1	TRBD1	TRBJ1-2	CSGRTGDGYTF	TGCAGCGGCCGGACAGGCGATGGCTACACCTTC
NA	TRBV12-3/TRBV12-4	NA	TRBJ1-1	CASTSRNTEAFF	TGTGCCAGCACCAGTCGAAACACTGAAGCTTTCTTT
NA	TRBV7-9	TRBD1	TRBJ2-3	CASSLARGPGTDTQYF	TGTGCCAGCAGCTTAGCGAGGGGGCCCGGCACAGATACGCAGTATTTT
NA	TRBV5-1	NA	TRBJ1-6	CASSLEGPGSYNSPLHF	TGCGCCAGCAGCTTGGAAGGCCCAGGCTCCTATAATTCACCCCTCCACTTT
NA	TRBV6-1	NA	TRBJ1-4	CASSEPAGWAEKLFF	TGTGCCAGCAGTGAACCGGCGGGTTGGGCTGAAAAACTGTTTTTT
NA	TRBV12-3/TRBV12-4	TRBD2	TRBJ2-5	CASSSTSDQETQYF	TGTGCCAGCAGTTCGACTAGCGACCAAGAGACCCAGTACTTC
NA	TRBV20-1	NA	TRBJ2-1	CSASGGAGIEQFF	TGCAGTGCTAGCGGGGGCGCGGGGATTGAGCAGTTCTTC
NA	TRBV6-5	NA	TRBJ2-1	CASSDSRGLDNEQFF	TGTGCCAGCAGTGACTCTCGGGGGCTGGACAATGAGCAGTTCTTC
few	TRBV7-8	NA	TRBJ2-2	CAIIGREELFF	TGTGCCATCATAGGGCGGGAGGAGCTGTTTTTT
NA	TRBV7-2	NA	TRBJ2-1	CASSLALGGRGEQFF	TGTGCCAGCAGCTTAGCGCTTGGGGGGCGGGGTGAGCAGTTCTTC
NA	TRBV4-2	TRBD1	TRBJ2-5	CASSTGTGGQETQYF	TGTGCCAGCAGCACCGGGACAGGAGGGCAAGAGACCCAGTACTTC
few	TRBV11-1	TRBD1	TRBJ2-1	CASSLGGQGREQFF	TGTGCCAGCAGCTTAGGGGGACAGGGGCGTGAGCAGTTCTTC
NA	TRBV5-1	TRBD2	TRBJ2-3	CASRASGGATTDTQYF	TGCGCCAGCAGAGCTAGCGGGGGGGCCACCACAGATACGCAGTATTTT
NA	TRBV20-1	NA	TRBJ2-2	CSAPKGGTTARTGELFF	TGCAGTGCTCCAAAAGGAGGTACGACAGCCCGGACCGGGGAGCTGTTTTTT
many	TRBV28	NA	TRBJ2-3	CASSLGDRNTDTQYF	TGTGCCAGCAGTTTGGGGGACCGTAACACAGATACGCAGTATTTT
few	TRBV4-1	NA	TRBJ1-1	CASSPRSLVGPNTEAFF	TGCGCCAGCAGCCCTCGGAGTTTGGTTGGGCCGAACACTGAAGCTTTCTTT
NA	TRBV6-1	NA	TRBJ2-3	CASSEGEHSTDTQYF	TGTGCCAGCAGTGAAGGGGAGCATAGCACAGATACGCAGTATTTT
many	TRBV25-1	TRBD1	TRBJ2-7	CASSVGTGGFYEQYF	TGTGCCAGCAGTGTGGGGACAGGGGGCTTCTACGAGCAGTACTTC
few	TRBV18	NA	TRBJ2-7	CASSPRQITYEQYF	TGTGCCAGCTCACCTAGGCAAATCACCTACGAGCAGTACTTC
NA	TRBV12-3/TRBV12-4	NA	TRBJ1-5	CASGQTYSNQPQHF	TGTGCCAGCGGACAGACTTATAGCAATCAGCCCCAGCATTTT
many	TRBV20-1	TRBD1	TRBJ1-5	CSARDTGGAGNQPQHF	TGCAGTGCTAGAGATACAGGGGGTGCGGGCAATCAGCCCCAGCATTTT
NA	TRBV29-1	NA	TRBJ2-5	CSVFGGTETETQYF	TGCAGCGTATTCGGGGGAACGGAGACAGAGACCCAGTACTTC
NA	TRBV20-1	NA	TRBJ1-4	CSASPWTDFPNEKLFF	TGCAGTGCATCGCCTTGGACAGATTTCCCCAATGAAAAACTGTTTTTT
NA	TRBV15	NA	TRBJ2-5	CATSRGPGVQETQYF	TGTGCCACCAGCAGAGGGCCAGGGGTACAAGAGACCCAGTACTTC
few	TRBV7-2	TRBD2	TRBJ2-7	CASSLELAGVEQYF	TGTGCCAGCAGCTTAGAACTAGCGGGGGTGGAGCAGTACTTC
NA	TRBV11-1	TRBD2	TRBJ2-1	CASSAAGTSGKRGYNEQFF	TGTGCCAGCAGCGCAGCCGGGACTAGCGGGAAACGGGGATACAATGAGCAGTTCTTC
NA	TRBV20-1	NA	TRBJ2-7	CSGGGRLVHEQYF	TGCAGTGGCGGCGGGCGCCTGGTCCACGAGCAGTACTTC
NA	TRBV18	TRBD2	TRBJ2-5	CASSQPGLAVQETQYF	TGTGCCAGCTCTCAACCGGGACTAGCGGTCCAAGAGACCCAGTACTTC
NA	TRBV7-2	TRBD1	TRBJ1-2	CASSLSKGARFSGYTF	TGTGCCAGCAGCTTATCTAAGGGGGCCCGGTTCTCTGGCTACACCTTC
NA	TRBV24-1	NA	TRBJ2-1	CATSGRARHEQFF	TGTGCCACCAGTGGCCGGGCCCGACATGAGCAGTTCTTC
NA	TRBV25-1	NA	TRBJ2-2	CASSEFGGAGELFF	TGTGCCAGCAGTGAATTTGGGGGCGCCGGGGAGCTGTTTTTT
NA	TRBV6-5	NA	TRBJ1-2	CASSYSDRRFGYTF	TGTGCCAGCAGTTACTCGGACAGAAGGTTTGGCTACACCTTC
few	TRBV7-7	NA	TRBJ2-1	CASSPYRSSYNEQFF	TGTGCTAGCAGCCCTTACAGGAGCTCCTACAATGAGCAGTTCTTC
few	TRBV7-2	NA	TRBJ2-5	CASSLVGQSQETQYF	TGTGCCAGCAGCTTAGTGGGTCAGAGCCAAGAGACCCAGTACTTC
many	TRBV11-1	TRBD1	TRBJ2-7	CASSSDRGREQYF	TGTGCCAGCAGTTCGGACAGGGGGCGCGAGCAGTACTTC
NA	TRBV12-3/TRBV12-4	TRBD2	TRBJ2-1	CASSSPGLALYEQFF	TGTGCCAGCAGTTCCCCAGGACTAGCTTTGTATGAGCAGTTCTTC
NA	TRBV29-1	NA	TRBJ2-7	CSVNHRDTYEQYF	TGCAGCGTTAACCATCGGGACACCTACGAGCAGTACTTC
few	TRBV4-3	TRBD2	TRBJ2-5	CASSQDIAGGRETQYF	TGCGCCAGCAGCCAAGATATAGCGGGGGGGCGCGAGACCCAGTACTTC
few	TRBV5-5	NA	TRBJ2-7	CASTWGRIGTEQYF	TGTGCCAGCACTTGGGGGAGGATTGGAACAGAGCAGTACTTC
NA	TRBV9	TRBD1	TRBJ2-3	CASSVEGGATDTQYF	TGTGCCAGCAGCGTAGAAGGGGGCGCGACAGATACGCAGTATTTT
many	TRBV12-3/TRBV12-4	TRBD2	TRBJ2-1	CASSLALAGGSMEQFF	TGTGCCAGCAGTTTAGCGCTAGCGGGGGGGTCTATGGAGCAGTTCTTC
NA	TRBV7-2	TRBD2	TRBJ2-5	CASSLRGAQYF	TGTGCCAGCAGCTTACGGGGGGCCCAGTACTTC
few	TRBV10-3	TRBD2	TRBJ2-1	CAISEILAGLGNEQFF	TGTGCCATCAGTGAGATCTTAGCGGGATTGGGCAATGAGCAGTTCTTC
NA	TRBV11-2	NA	TRBJ2-2	CASSFWIPQHRAYTGELFF	TGTGCCAGCAGCTTTTGGATTCCCCAACACAGGGCCTACACCGGGGAGCTGTTTTTT
few	TRBV27	NA	TRBJ2-1	CASSLFQPGDSYNEQFF	TGTGCCAGCAGTTTATTTCAGCCCGGGGACTCCTACAATGAGCAGTTCTTC
NA	TRBV4-3	TRBD1	TRBJ2-5	CASSHTLQGAYQETQYF	TGCGCCAGCAGCCATACCCTTCAGGGGGCGTACCAAGAGACCCAGTACTTC
NA	TRBV4-2	NA	TRBJ2-1	CASSQGVLAVGGNEQFF	TGTGCCAGCAGCCAAGGTGTACTGGCGGTGGGTGGCAATGAGCAGTTCTTC
NA	TRBV4-2	TRBD2	TRBJ2-1	CASSQGTRGSNEQFF	TGTGCCAGCAGCCAAGGGACTAGAGGATCCAATGAGCAGTTCTTC
few	TRBV9	TRBD1	TRBJ2-5	CASSVEDRGFETQYF	TGTGCCAGCAGCGTAGAGGACAGGGGCTTCGAGACCCAGTACTTC
NA	TRBV7-2	NA	TRBJ2-7	CASSLERMYYYEQYF	TGTGCCAGCAGCTTGGAGCGGATGTATTACTACGAGCAGTACTTC
NA	TRBV5-1	TRBD2	TRBJ2-3	CASSLDAAGGPGRTDTQYF	TGCGCCAGCAGCTTGGATGCAGCGGGGGGGCCTGGACGCACAGATACGCAGTATTTT
few	TRBV21-1	NA	TRBJ2-3	CASSARTSGRPDTQYF	TGTGCCAGCAGCGCCCGCACTAGCGGGAGACCAGATACGCAGTATTTT
NA	TRBV6-2/TRBV6-3	NA	TRBJ2-3	CASSYPGSRTDTQYF	TGTGCCAGCAGTTACCCGGGATCACGCACAGATACGCAGTATTTT